This record concerns one T cell receptor beta chain sequence. Its antigen is as yet unknown. The data originate from a study of T cell responses to AZD1222 COVID-19 vaccine. Study details: Analysis merged second doses at about 4 or about 12 weeks. Regarding the study as a whole: The sample set comprised mostly white British donors with more females, and clonal diversity was possibly underestimated. Per reports, nearly half of all spike-specific TCRs target regions that are unmutated in variants. Only six or seven AZD1222 recipients were seropositive at baseline.

CDR3 size: 11 residues. The V gene lost 6 bases and the J gene lost 5 bases, with 8 bases spanning the gap. Germline V gene data show CDR1 as LNHDA and CDR2 as SQIVND (reference sequence). Sequenced by immunoSEQ multiplex PCR; TCRdb stores in-frame clones only, minus some. This sample has 130,000 to 150,000 clones; over 75% occur once, and the top ten carry approximately 3.6%. The input for sequencing was peripheral blood, taken on day 0 of AZD1222 vaccination. This chain joins TRBV19 and TRBJ2-7, with D maybe TRBD1 (5 bases). This clonotype was obtained from an adult in good health. The CDR3 region has the DNA TGTGCCAGTAGCCAGGGCGACGAGCAGTACTTC. Amino acids: CASSQGDEQYF.